This T cell receptor (beta chain) comes out of a study of T cells in Graves' hyperthyroidism and ophthalmopathy. For the study at large: Before any treatment, at initial diagnosis, peripheral blood was collected. Findings and limits, study-wide: The majority of expanded thyroid clonotypes above 0.001 also appeared in blood.

As regards this clonotype: Its antigen remains unknown.

After removal of 0 bases from V and 0 bases from J, the junction contained 11 bases not matched to a gene. The CDR3 sequence is 20 residues long. CDR1 and CDR2 (germline): LGHNA, YSLEER. TCR beta CDR3 regions were amplified from RNA transcripts. With the HTBI primer set, the TCR CDR3 went through a first round of RT-PCR. One entry per CDR3 protein, called by TCRdb with MiXCR from the multiplex PCR reads. The sample contains some 490,000 distinct CDR3 sequences, about 16% of which appear only once. Exclusion followed for patients with uncontrolled infection, other autoimmune disease, pregnancy or lactation.

This sequence originates from a woman aged 25 to 45 with Graves' ophthalmopathy. Material: blood. J is TRBJ2-1 and V is TRBV4-3; 10 bases are a match to TRBD2. CDR3 region: CASSQDLAGVGLSSYNEQFF. In nucleotides, the CDR3 is TGCGCCAGCAGCCAAGACCTAGCGGGAGTAGGCCTAAGCTCCTACAATGAGCAGTTCTTC.